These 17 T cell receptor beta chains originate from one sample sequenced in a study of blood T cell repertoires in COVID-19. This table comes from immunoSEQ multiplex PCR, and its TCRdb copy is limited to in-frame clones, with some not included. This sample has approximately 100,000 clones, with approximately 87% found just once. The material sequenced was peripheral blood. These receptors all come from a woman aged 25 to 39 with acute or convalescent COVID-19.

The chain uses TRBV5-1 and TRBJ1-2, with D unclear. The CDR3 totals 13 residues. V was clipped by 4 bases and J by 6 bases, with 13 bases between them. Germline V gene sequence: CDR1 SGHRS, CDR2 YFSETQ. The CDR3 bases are TGCGCCAGCAGCAATCCGAGCGAGAATGGCTACACCTTC. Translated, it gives CASSNPSENGYTF. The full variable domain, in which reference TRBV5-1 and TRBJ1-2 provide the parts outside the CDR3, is KAGVTQTPRYLIKTRGQQVTLSCSPISGHRSVSWYQQTPGQGLQFLFEYFSETQRNKGNFPGRFSGRQFSNSRSEMNVSTLELGDSALYLCASSNPSENGYTFGSGTRLTVV.

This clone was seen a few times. For the CDR3, the DNA is TGTGCCAGCAGCCCTCCGGGACAGGGCTTATATGGCTACACCTTC. This translates into CASSPPGQGLYGYTF. The V and J genes are TRBV28 and TRBJ1-2, with 9 positions matching TRBD1. The germline gives CDR1 MDHEN, CDR2 SYDVKM. This CDR3 is 15 amino acids long. V gave up 6 bases and J gave up 5 bases; unmatched junction bases: 10.

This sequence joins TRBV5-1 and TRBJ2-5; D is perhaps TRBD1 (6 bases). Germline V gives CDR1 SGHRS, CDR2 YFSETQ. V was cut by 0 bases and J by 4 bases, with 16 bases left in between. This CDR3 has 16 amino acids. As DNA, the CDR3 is TGCGCCAGCAGCTTGGGAGACAGGATTTCTGGAGAGACCCAGTACTTC. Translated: CASSLGDRISGETQYF.

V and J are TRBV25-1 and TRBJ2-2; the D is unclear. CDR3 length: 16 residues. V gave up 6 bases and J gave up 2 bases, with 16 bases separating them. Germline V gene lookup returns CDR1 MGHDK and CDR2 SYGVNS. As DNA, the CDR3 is TGTGCCAGCAGAAATTCCAGGCTCTTAAACACCGGGGAGCTGTTTTTT. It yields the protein CASRNSRLLNTGELFF.

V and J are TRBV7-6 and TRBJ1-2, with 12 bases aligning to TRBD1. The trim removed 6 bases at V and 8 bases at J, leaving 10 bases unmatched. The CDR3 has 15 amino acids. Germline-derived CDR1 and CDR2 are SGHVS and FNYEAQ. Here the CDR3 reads CASSPGTGGAWGYTF. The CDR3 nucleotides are TGTGCCAGCAGTCCCGGGACAGGGGGCGCCTGGGGCTACACCTTC. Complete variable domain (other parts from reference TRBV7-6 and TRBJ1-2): GAGVSQSPRYKVTKRGQDVALRCDPISGHVSLYWYRQALGQGPEFLTYFNYEAQQDKSGLPNDRFSAERPEGSISTLTIQRTEQRDSAMYRCASSPGTGGAWGYTFGSGTRLTVV.

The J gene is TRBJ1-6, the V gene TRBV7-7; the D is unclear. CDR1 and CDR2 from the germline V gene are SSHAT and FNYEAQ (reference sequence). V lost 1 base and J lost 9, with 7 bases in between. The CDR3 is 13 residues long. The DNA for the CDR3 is TGTGCCAGCAGCTTAGGAGGCGGTTCACCCCTCCACTTT. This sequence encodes CASSLGGGSPLHF.

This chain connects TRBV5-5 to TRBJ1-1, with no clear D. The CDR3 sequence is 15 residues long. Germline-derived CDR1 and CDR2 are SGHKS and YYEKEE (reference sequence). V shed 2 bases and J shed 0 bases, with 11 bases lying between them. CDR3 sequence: CASSFTGGMNTEAFF. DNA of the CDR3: TGTGCCAGCAGCTTCACGGGAGGAATGAACACTGAAGCTTTCTTT. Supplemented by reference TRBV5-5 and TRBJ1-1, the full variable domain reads DAGVTQSPTHLIKTRGQQVTLRCSPISGHKSVSWYQQVLGQGPQFIFQYYEKEERGRGNFPDRFSARQFPNYSSELNVNALLLGDSALYLCASSFTGGMNTEAFFGQGTRLTVV.

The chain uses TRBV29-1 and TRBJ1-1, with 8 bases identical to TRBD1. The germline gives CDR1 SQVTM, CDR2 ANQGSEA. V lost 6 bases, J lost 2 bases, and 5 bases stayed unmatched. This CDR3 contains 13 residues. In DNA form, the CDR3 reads TGCAGCGTCAACAGGGGGGAAAACACTGAAGCTTTCTTT. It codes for CSVNRGENTEAFF.

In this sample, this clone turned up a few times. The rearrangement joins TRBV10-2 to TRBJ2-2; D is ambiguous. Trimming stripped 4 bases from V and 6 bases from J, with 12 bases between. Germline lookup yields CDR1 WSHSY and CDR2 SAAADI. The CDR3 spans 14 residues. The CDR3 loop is CASSGGGSAGELFF. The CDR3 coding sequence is TGCGCCAGCAGTGGTGGCGGTTCGGCCGGGGAGCTGTTTTTT.

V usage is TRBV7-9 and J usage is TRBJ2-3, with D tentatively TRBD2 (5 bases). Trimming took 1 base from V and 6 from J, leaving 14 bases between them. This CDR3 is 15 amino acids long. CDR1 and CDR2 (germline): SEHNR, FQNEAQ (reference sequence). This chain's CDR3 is CASSLGPRALDTQYF. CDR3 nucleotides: TGTGCCAGCAGCTTAGGTCCGCGGGCCCTGGATACGCAGTATTTT.

In DNA form, the CDR3 reads TGCAGCGGGGCCCTGAACACTGAAGCTTTCTTT. It codes for CSGALNTEAFF. The chain has TRBV29-1 and TRBJ1-1; D remains ambiguous. Germline-derived CDR1 and CDR2 are SQVTM and ANQGSEA. This CDR3 comprises 11 residues. V lost 7 bases, J lost 0 bases, and 6 bases lay in between.

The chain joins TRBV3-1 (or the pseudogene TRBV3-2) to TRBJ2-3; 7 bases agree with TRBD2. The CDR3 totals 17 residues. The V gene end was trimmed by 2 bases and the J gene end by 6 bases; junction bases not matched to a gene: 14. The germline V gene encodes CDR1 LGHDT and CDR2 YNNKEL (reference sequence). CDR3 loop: CASSQKGRGSFMDTQYF. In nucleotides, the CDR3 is TGTGCCAGCAGCCAAAAGGGGAGGGGAAGTTTTATGGATACGCAGTATTTT.

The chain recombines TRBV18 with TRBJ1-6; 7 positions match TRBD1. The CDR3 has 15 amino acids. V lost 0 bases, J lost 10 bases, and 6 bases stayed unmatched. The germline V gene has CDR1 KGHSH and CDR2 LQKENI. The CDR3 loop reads CASSPPTGKGSPLHF. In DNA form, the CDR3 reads TGTGCCAGCTCACCACCGACAGGGAAAGGCTCACCCCTCCACTTT.

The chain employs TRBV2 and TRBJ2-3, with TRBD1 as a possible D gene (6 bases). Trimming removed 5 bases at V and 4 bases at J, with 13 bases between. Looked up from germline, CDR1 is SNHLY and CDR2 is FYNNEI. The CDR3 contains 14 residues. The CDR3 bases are TGTGCCAGCAGTCCCCGGACAGAGGCAGATACGCAGTATTTT. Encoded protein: CASSPRTEADTQYF.

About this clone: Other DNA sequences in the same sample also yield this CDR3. This CDR3 is CASSLEGGSNQPQHF. The CDR3 DNA follows: TGCGCCAGCAGCTTGGAAGGGGGTAGCAATCAGCCCCAGCATTTT. V gene TRBV5-1 combines with J gene TRBJ1-5; D possibly corresponds to TRBD1 (6 bases). V lost 0 bases and J lost 0, with 7 bases in between. CDR1 and CDR2 from the germline V gene are SGHRS and YFSETQ. This CDR3 is 15 amino acids long.

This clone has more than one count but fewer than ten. The CDR3 region has the DNA TGTGCCAGCCACATGGTGGCCTACGAGCAGTACTTC. The encoded protein is CASHMVAYEQYF. V usage is TRBV25-1 and J usage is TRBJ2-7; D remains unclear. Germline V CDR1 and CDR2: MGHDK, SYGVNS. Trimming took 8 bases from V and 2 from J, leaving 10 bases between them. This CDR3 comprises 12 residues.

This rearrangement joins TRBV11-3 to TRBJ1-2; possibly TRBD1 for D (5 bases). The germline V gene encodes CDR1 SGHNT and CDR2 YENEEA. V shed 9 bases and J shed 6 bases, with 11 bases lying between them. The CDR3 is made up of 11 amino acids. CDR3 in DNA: TGTGCCAGAAAGTGGGGGGATGGCTACACCTTC. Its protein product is CARKWGDGYTF.